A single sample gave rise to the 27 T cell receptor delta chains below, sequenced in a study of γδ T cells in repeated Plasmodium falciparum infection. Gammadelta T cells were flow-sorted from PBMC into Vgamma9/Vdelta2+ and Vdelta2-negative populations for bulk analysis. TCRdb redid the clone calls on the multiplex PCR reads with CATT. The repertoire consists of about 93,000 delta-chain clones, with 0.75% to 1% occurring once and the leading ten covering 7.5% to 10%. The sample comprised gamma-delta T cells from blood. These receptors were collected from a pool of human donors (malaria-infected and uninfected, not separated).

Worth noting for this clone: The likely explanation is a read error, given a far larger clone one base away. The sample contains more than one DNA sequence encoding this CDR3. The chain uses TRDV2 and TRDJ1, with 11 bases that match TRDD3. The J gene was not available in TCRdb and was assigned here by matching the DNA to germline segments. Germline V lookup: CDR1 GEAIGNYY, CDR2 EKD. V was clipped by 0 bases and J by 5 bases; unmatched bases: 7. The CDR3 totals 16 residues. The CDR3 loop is CACDTVSLGDKDKLIF. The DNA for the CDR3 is TGTGCCTGTGACACCGTTTCACTGGGGGATAAAGATAAACTCATCTTT.

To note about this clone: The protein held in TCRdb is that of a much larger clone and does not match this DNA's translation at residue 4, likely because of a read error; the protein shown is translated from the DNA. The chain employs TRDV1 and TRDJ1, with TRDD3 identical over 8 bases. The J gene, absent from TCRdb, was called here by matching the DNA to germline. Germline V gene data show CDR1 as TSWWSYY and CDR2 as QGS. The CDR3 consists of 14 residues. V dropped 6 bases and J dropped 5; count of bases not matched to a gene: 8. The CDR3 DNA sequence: TGTGCTCTTGGACGAACTGGGGGCCCTGATAAACTCATCTTT. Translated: CALGRTGGPDKLIF.

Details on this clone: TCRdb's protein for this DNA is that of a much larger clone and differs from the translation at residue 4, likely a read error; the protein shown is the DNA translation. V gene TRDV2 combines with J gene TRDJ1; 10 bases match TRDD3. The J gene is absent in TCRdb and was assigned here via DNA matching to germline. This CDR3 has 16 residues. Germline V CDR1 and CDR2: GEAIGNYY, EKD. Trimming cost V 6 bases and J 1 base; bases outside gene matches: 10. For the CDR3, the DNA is TGTGCCTGTAACTCACTGGGGGATTCAGCCACCGATAAACTCATCTTT. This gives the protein CACNSLGDSATDKLIF.

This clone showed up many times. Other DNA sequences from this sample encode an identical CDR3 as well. The CDR3 bases are TGTGCTCTTGGGGAACTCGGGCCCGCTTCCTACAGCTGGGGATTCCCCTTGTTCCTAGCGGATAAACTCATCTTT. Protein: CALGELGPASYSWGFPLFLADKLIF. The chain uses TRDV1 and TRDJ1; 8 bases are a match to TRDD2. CDR1 and CDR2 from the germline V gene are TSWWSYY and QGS. J lost 5 bases, V lost 0 bases, and 35 bases had no gene match. The CDR3 spans 25 residues.

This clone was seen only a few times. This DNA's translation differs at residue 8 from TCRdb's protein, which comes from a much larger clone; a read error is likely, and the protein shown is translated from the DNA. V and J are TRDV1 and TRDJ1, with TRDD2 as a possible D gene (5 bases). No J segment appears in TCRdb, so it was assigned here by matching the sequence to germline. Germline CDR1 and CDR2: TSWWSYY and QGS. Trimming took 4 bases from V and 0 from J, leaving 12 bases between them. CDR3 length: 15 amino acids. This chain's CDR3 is CALGGPYMDTDKLIF. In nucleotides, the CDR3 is TGTGCTCTTGGGGGCCCCTACATGGACACCGATAAACTCATCTTT.

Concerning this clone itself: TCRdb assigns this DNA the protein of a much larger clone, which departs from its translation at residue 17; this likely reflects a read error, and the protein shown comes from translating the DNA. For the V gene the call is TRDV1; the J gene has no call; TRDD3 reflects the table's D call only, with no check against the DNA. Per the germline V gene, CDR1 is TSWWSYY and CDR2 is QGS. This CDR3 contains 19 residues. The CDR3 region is CALGELFRGDTLNTDKPIF. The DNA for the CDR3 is TGTGCTCTTGGGGAACTTTTTAGGGGGGATACGCTTAACACCGATAAACCCATCTTT.

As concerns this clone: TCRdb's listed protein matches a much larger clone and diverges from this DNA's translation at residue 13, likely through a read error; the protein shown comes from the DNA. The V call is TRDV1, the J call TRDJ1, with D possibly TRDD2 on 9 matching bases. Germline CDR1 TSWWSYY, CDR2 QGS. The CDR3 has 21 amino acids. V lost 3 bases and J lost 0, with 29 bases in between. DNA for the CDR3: TGTGCTCTTGGGGACCAACCTTCCTACGACTGGGGGCTCGTGTACACCGATAAACTCATCTTT. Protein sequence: CALGDQPSYDWGLVYTDKLIF.

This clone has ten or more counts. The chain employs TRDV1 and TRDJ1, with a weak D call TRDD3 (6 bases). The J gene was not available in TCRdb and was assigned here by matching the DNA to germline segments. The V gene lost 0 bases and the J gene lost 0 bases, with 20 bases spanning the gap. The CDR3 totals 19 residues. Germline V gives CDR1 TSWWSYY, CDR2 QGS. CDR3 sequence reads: CALGELGWGLVGYTDKLIF. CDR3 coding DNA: TGTGCTCTTGGGGAACTAGGCTGGGGACTAGTCGGATACACCGATAAACTCATCTTT.

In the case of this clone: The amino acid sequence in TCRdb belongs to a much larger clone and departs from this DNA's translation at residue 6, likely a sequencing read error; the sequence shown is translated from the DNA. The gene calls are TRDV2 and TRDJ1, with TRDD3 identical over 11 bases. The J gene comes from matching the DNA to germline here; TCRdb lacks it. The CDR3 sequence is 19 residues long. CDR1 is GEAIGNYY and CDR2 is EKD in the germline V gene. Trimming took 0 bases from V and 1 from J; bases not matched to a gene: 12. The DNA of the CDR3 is TGTGCCTGTGACACCGAACGAGGTGGGGGATACGCGAGCACCGATAAACTCATCTTT. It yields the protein CACDTERGGGYASTDKLIF.

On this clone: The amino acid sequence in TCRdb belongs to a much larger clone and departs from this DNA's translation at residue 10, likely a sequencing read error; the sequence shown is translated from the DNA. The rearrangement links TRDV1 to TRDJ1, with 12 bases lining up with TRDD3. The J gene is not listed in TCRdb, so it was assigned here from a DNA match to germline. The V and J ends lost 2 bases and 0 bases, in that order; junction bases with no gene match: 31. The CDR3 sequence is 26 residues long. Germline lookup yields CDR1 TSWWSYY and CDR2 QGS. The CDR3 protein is CALGELGPPMISWGIRGPSYTDKLIF. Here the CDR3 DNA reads TGTGCTCTTGGGGAATTAGGGCCTCCTATGATTAGCTGGGGGATACGGGGGCCTTCTTACACCGATAAACTCATCTTT.

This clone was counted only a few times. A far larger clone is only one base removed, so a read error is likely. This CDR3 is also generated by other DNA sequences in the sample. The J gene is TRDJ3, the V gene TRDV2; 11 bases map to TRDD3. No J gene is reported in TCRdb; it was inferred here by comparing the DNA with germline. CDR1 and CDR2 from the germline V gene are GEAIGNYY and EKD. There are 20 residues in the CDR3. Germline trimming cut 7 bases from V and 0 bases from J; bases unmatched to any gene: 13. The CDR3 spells CACDSRLGDTPSWDTRQMFF. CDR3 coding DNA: TGTGCCTGCGACTCCCGTCTGGGGGATACTCCCTCCTGGGACACCCGACAGATGTTTTTC.

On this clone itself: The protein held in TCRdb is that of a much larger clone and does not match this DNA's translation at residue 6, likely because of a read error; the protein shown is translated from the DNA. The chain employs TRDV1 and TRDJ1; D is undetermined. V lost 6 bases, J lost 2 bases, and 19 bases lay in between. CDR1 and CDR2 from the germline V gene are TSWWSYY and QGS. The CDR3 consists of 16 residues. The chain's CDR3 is CALGTPEGIPTDKLIF. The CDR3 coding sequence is TGTGCTCTTGGAACTCCTGAAGGCATTCCGACCGATAAACTCATCTTT.

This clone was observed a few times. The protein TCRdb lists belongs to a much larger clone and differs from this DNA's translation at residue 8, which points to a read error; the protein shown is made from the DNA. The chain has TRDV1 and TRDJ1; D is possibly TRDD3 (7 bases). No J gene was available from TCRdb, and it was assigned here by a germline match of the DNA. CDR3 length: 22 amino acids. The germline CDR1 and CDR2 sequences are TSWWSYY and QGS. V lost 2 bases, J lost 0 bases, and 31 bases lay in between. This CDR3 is CALGEARPPTWGLRGYTDKLIF. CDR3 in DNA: TGTGCTCTTGGGGAAGCCAGGCCTCCTACCTGGGGGCTACGGGGGTACACCGATAAACTCATCTTT.

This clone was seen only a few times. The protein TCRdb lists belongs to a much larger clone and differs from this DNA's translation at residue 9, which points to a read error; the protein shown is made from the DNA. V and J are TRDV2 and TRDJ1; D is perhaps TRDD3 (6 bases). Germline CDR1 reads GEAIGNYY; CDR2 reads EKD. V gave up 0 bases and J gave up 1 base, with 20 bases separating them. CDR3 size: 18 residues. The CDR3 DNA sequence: TGTGCCTGTGACACCGCTATGCTGAGGGATAGTAGCACCGATAAACTCATCTTT. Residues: CACDTAMLRDSSTDKLIF.

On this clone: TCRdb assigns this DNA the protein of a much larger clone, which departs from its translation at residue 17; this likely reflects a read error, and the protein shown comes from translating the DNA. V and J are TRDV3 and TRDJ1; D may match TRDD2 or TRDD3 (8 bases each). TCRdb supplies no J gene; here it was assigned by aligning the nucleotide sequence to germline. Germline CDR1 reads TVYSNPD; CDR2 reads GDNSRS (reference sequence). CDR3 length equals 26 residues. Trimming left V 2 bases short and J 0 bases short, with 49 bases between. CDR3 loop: CAFGGKPTFLAGGSYSNPPYTDKLIF. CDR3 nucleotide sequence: TGTGCCTTTGGGGGGAAACCCACCTTCCTAGCTGGGGGAAGTTATTCAAACCCTCCGTACACCGATAAACTCATCTTT.

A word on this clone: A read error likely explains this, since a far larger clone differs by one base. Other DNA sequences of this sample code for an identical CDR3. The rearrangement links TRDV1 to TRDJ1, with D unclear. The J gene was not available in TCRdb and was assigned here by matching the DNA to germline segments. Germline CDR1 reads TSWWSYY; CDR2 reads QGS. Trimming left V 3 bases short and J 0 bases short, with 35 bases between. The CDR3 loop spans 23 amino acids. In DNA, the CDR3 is TGTGCTCTTGGGGAGGACCCGTCCCCTCTCTATAAGTCATTCTCCCCGTACACCGATAAACTCATCTTT. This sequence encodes CALGEDPSPLYKSFSPYTDKLIF.

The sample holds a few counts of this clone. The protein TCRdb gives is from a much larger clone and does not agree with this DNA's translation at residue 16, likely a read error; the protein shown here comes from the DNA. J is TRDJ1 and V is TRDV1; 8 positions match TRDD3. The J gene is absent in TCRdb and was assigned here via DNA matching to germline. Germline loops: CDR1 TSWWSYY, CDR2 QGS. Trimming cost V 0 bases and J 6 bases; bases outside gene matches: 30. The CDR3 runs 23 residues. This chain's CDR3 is CALGELGKLSLKVLGGTYYKLIF. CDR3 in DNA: TGTGCTCTTGGGGAACTTGGCAAATTATCCCTCAAAGTACTGGGGGGTACTTACTATAAACTCATCTTT.

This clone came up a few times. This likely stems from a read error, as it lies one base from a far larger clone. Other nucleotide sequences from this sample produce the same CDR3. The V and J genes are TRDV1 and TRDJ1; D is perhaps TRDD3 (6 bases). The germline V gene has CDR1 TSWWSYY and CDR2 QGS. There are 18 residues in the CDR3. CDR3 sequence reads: CALGEWGSDPVYTDKLIF. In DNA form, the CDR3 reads TGTGCTCTTGGGGAATGGGGATCGGATCCCGTGTACACCGATAAACTCATTTTT.

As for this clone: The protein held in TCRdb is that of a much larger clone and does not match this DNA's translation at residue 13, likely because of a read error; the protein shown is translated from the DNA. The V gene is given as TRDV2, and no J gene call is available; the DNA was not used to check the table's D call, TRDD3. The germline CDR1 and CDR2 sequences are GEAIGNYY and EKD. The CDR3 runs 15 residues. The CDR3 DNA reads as TGTGCCTGTGACAGACTGGGGGATTTTCGCGATAAACCCATCTTT. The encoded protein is CACDRLGDFRDKPIF.

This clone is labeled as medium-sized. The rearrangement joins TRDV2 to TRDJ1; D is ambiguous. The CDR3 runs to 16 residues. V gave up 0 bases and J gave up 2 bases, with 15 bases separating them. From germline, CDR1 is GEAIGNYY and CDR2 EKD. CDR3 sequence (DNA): TGTGCCTGTGACACCAAGAAACTAACTAGAACCGATAAACTCATCTTT. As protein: CACDTKKLTRTDKLIF.

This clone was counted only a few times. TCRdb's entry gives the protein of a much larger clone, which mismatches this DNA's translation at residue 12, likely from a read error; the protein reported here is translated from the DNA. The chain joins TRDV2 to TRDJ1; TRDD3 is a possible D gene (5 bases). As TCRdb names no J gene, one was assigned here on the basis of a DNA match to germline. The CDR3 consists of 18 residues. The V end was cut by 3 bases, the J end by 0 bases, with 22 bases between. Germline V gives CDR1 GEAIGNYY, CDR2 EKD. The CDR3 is CACDSLYSEGIHTDKLIF. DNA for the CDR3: TGTGCCTGTGACTCCTTGTATTCCGAAGGGATTCACACCGATAAACTCATCTTT.

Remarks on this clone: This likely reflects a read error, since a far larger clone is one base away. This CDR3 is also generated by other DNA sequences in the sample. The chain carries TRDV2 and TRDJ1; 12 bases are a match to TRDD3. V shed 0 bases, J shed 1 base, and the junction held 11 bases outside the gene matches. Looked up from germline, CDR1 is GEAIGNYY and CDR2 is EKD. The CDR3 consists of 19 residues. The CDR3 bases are TGTGCCTGTGACACCGAGTACTGGGGGATACACCTGGGCACCGATAAACTCATCTTT. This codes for CACDTEYWGIHLGTDKLIF.

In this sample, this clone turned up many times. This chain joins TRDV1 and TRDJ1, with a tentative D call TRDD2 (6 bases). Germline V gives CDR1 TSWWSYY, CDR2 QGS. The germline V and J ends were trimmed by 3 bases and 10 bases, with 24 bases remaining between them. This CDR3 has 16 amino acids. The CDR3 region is CALGDVPSAGELSLIF. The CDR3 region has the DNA TGTGCTCTTGGGGATGTTCCTTCCGCCGGGGAACTCTCACTCATCTTT.

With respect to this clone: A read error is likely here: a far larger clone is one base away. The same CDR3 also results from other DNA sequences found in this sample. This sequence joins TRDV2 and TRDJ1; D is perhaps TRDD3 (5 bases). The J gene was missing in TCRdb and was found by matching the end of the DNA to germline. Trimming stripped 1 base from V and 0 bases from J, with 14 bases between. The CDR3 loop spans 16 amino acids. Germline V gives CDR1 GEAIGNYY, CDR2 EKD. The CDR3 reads CACDTVGLPYTDKLIF. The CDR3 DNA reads TGTGCCTGTGACACTGTGGGGCTCCCTTACACCGATAAACTCATCTTT.

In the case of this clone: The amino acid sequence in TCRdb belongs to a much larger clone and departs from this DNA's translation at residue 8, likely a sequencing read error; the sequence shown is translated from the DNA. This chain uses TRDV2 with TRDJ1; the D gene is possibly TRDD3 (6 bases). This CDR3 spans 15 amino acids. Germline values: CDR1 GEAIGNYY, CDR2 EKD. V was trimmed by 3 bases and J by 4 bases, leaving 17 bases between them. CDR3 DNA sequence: TGTGCCTGTGACTCGGTGGGGGGTTCGCTCGATAAACTCATCTTT. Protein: CACDSVGGSLDKLIF.

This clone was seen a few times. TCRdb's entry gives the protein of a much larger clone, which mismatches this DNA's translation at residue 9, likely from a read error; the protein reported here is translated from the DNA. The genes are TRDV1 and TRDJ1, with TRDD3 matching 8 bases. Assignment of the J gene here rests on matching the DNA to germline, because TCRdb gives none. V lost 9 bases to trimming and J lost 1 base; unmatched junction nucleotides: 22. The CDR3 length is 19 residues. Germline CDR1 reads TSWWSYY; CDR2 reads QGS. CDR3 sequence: CALNHKANCGIRPTDKLIF. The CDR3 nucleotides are TGTGCTCTCAATCACAAGGCAAACTGTGGGATACGGCCCACCGATAAACTCATCTTT.

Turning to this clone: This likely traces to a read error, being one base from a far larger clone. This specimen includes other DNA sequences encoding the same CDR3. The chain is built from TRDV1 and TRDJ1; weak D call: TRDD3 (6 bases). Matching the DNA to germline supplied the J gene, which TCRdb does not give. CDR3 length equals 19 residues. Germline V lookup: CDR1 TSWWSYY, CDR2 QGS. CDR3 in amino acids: CALGEARRGWGAAPDKLIF. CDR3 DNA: TGTGCCCTTGGGGAAGCTCGGCGGGGATGGGGGGCGGCACCCGATAAACTCATCTTT.